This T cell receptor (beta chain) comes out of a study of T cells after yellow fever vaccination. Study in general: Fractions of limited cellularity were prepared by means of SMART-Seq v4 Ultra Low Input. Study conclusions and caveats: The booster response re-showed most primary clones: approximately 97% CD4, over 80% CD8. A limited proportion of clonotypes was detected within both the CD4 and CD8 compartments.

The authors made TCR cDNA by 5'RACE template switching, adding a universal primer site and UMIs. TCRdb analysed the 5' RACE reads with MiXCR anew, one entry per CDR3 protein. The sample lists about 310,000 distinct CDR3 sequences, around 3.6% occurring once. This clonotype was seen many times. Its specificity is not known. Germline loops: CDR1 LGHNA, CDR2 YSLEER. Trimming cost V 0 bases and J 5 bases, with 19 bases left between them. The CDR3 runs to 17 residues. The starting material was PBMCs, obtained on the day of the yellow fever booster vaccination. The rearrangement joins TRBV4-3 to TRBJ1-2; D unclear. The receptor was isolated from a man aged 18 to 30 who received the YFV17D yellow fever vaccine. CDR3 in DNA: TGCGCCAGCAGCCAAGAAAATAGGAAATCACTGATATATGGCTACACCTTC. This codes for CASSQENRKSLIYGYTF.